This TCR beta chain was sequenced in a study of blood T cell repertoires in COVID-19. In the study overall: Two negative PCRs, clearance, or symptom resolution were required of recovered Cohort 3 donors. The United States, Italy and Spain supplied acute and convalescent COVID-19 samples.

The participants were between roughly 18 and 100 years old and came from some 23 US areas. In the authors' workflow: Reference gene primer amplification gave nucleated cell count estimates. Sequencing was performed with immunoSEQ multiplex PCR; in TCRdb, only in-frame clones are kept and a portion is missing. For V, J and clone size, that table is used; D and trimming come from the DNA. The repertoire holds under 200,000 clones, with 70% to 80% as singletons. This CDR3 comprises 17 residues. Germline V gene lookup returns CDR1 SGHAT and CDR2 FQNNGV. After removal of 5 bases from V and 1 base from J, the junction contained 11 bases not matched to a gene. This clone showed up many times.

The chain combines TRBV11-2 with TRBJ2-7; TRBD1 aligns across 10 bases. The specimen sequenced was PBMCs or T cells enriched from blood (not recorded which). This sequence was found in a woman in her 70s in a cohort exposed to, infected with or recovered from COVID-19 (not recorded which). The CDR3 reads CASSPGTGAQRSYEQYF. CDR3 nucleotides: TGTGCCAGCAGCCCCGGGACAGGGGCCCAGAGATCCTACGAGCAGTACTTC.